Below are 23 T cell receptor beta chains sequenced from a single sample in a study of metastatic and nonmetastatic thyroid tumors. TCRdb ran MiXCR on the PCR reads. The sample consists of about 25,000 clones, about 20% of them appearing once. Thyroid surgery was performed in patients who had received no treatment beforehand. What was sequenced was blood. All receptors derive from a male donor with papillary thyroid cancer or a benign thyroid nodule (not recorded which). Some clones in this sample may be carry-over from other donors' samples.

The chain employs TRBV9 and TRBJ1-2; no firm D call. This CDR3 spans 14 amino acids. Germline assignment: CDR1 SGDLS and CDR2 YYNGEE. V dropped 4 bases and J dropped 8 bases, with 18 bases sitting between them. The CDR3 protein is CASSPSRIPRGYTF. The CDR3 DNA reads TGTGCCAGCAGCCCCAGTAGAATTCCGAGAGGCTACACCTTC.

In this sample, this clone turned up many times. The V gene is TRBV6-1, the J gene TRBJ1-2; TRBD1 matches 9 bases. The CDR3 has 15 amino acids. Germline assignment: CDR1 MNHNS and CDR2 SASEGT. Losses at the gene ends were 5 bases for V and 3 bases for J; bases not matched to a gene: 7. CDR3 loop: CASSPRRTGDYGYTF. CDR3 nucleotides: TGTGCCAGCAGTCCCCGGCGGACAGGGGACTATGGCTACACCTTC.

This clone was counted many times. V gene TRBV5-6 combines with J gene TRBJ1-2, with TRBD1 as a possible D gene (5 bases). Trimming left V 3 bases short and J 9 bases short, with 21 bases between. This CDR3 contains 15 residues. Germline assignment: CDR1 SGHDT and CDR2 YYEEEE. CDR3 protein: CASSSRQGILRSYTF. CDR3 nucleotides: TGTGCCAGCAGCTCTCGCCAGGGAATCCTAAGAAGCTACACCTTC.

Note on this clone: A read error may produce the germline difference seen at one junction end. The rearrangement joins TRBV9 to TRBJ2-2, with D possibly being TRBD2 (5 bases). The germline gives CDR1 SGDLS, CDR2 YYNGEE. The CDR3 loop spans 16 amino acids. CDR3 region: CASSVVGIANTGELSF. For the CDR3, the DNA is TGTGCCAGCAGCGTAGTGGGGATCGCGAACACCGGGGAGCTGTCTTTT.

This clone was seen only once. At one of its ends the junction is not consistent with the germline gene, which may arise from a read error. The genes are TRBV11-2 and TRBJ2-3; 8 bases map to TRBD2. CDR1 and CDR2 (germline): SGHAT, FQNNGV. CDR3 length equals 17 residues. CDR3 region: CDSSGGDRAEFMMAQYF. The CDR3 nucleotides read TGTGACAGCAGCGGGGGCGACCGGGCCGAGTTTATGATGGCGCAGTATTTT. Based on the CDR3 plus reference TRBV11-2 and TRBJ2-3, the full variable domain is EAGVAQSPRYKIIEKRQSVAFWCNPISGHATLYWYQQILGQGPKLLIQFQNNGVVDDSQLPKDRFSAERLKGVDSTLKIQPAKLEDSAVYLCDSSGGDRAEFMMAQYFGPGTRLTVL.

Comment on this clone: This could be a read error, since a much larger clone is one nucleotide away. The rearrangement links TRBV18 to TRBJ2-7; 8 bases match TRBD2. The CDR3 has 14 residues. In germline, CDR1 is KGHSH, CDR2 LQKENI. CDR3 region: CAAATSASSYGQYF. CDR3 nucleotide sequence: TGTGCCGCCGCGACTAGCGCGAGCTCCTACGGGCAGTACTTC.

This clone was picked up many times. The chain combines TRBV9 with TRBJ2-7; TRBD2 is a possible D gene (6 bases). The CDR3 runs to 14 residues. Trimming took off 4 bases at V and 4 bases at J, with 15 bases between the two ends. Germline-derived CDR1 and CDR2 are SGDLS and YYNGEE. The CDR3 here is CASSPGLSNYEQYF. The CDR3 DNA reads as TGTGCCAGCAGCCCGGGACTGTCGAATTACGAGCAGTACTTC.

On this clone: Germline is not matched at one junction end, which may reflect a read error. V usage is TRBV15 and J usage is TRBJ2-1; weak D call: TRBD2 (5 bases). The CDR3 runs 17 residues. Germline V CDR1 and CDR2: LNHNV, YYDKDF (reference sequence). This CDR3 is CVTSRDLVYGSSNGQFF. CDR3 bases: TGTGTCACCAGCAGAGATCTGGTTTATGGCTCTAGCAATGGGCAGTTCTTC.

The table lists this clone with many counts. The genes are TRBV20-1 and TRBJ1-1; possible D gene TRBD1, 6 bases. This CDR3 comprises 12 residues. Germline V CDR1 and CDR2: DFQATT, SNEGSKA (reference sequence). Trimming took off 6 bases at V and 6 bases at J, with 14 bases between the two ends. DNA for the CDR3: TGCAGTGCCCACAGGGAGGGGGCTGAAGCTTTCTTT. Translated: CSAHREGAEAFF.

The table lists this clone with many counts. V is TRBV6-1 and J is TRBJ1-2; no firm D call. The CDR3 runs 13 residues. The V gene lost 4 bases and the J gene lost 1 base, with 7 bases spanning the gap. Per the germline V gene, CDR1 is MNHNS and CDR2 is SASEGT. The CDR3 DNA follows: TGTGCCAGCAGTGTTGAAGTTAACTATGGCTACACCTTC. Its translation is CASSVEVNYGYTF.

This clone was seen ten or more times. The chain links TRBV2 to TRBJ2-2; 7 bases line up with TRBD1. The germline V gene encodes CDR1 SNHLY and CDR2 FYNNEI. CDR3 size: 15 residues. J lost 4 bases, V lost 3 bases, and 5 bases had no gene match. The CDR3 DNA follows: TGTGCCAGCAGTGATTCCAGGGGGTTCACCGGGGAGCTGTTTTTT. Protein sequence: CASSDSRGFTGELFF.

This sequence joins TRBV5-1 and TRBJ2-7, with D unclear. This CDR3 comprises 14 residues. The germline V and J ends were trimmed by 6 bases and 0 bases, with 13 bases remaining between them. CDR1 and CDR2 from the germline V gene are SGHRS and YFSETQ. The CDR3 DNA is TGCGCCAGCAAAACACTTCCTTCCTCCTACGAGCAGTACTTC. Protein sequence: CASKTLPSSYEQYF.

This clone was observed at least ten times. The CDR3, as DNA: TGCGCCAGCAGCCCGGACAGGGCCGAGACCCAGTACTTC. It encodes CASSPDRAETQYF. The chain employs TRBV5-1 and TRBJ2-5, with 8 bases identical to TRBD1. CDR1 is SGHRS, CDR2 YFSETQ, per germline. The V gene end was trimmed by 4 bases and the J gene end by 5 bases; junction bases not matched to a gene: 4. The CDR3 contains 13 residues.

Comments on this clone: A clone one base away is much larger, so this may be a read error. The chain couples TRBV15 to TRBJ1-2; the D gene is possibly TRBD1 (6 bases). Germline values: CDR1 LNHNV, CDR2 YYDKDF (reference sequence). There are 16 residues in the CDR3. Written as DNA, the CDR3 is TGTTCCACCAGTAGCGGGGGGCCGGGGGTTCTTCTCAACTACACCTTC. Its translation: CSTSSGGPGVLLNYTF.

This clone has only one observation. This chain uses TRBV20-1 with TRBJ1-2; tentatively, D is TRBD1 (5 bases). Germline values: CDR1 DFQATT, CDR2 SNEGSKA (reference sequence). V lost 4 bases, J lost 1 base, and 16 bases lay in between. CDR3 length equals 15 residues. In nucleotides, the CDR3 is TGCAGTGCTACCCGGGACGTAAGACTTAACTATGGCTACACCTTC. It translates to CSATRDVRLNYGYTF.

The V and J genes are TRBV27 and TRBJ2-7, with 11 bases fitting TRBD2. This CDR3 comprises 15 residues. V was clipped by 5 bases and J by 4 bases; unmatched bases: 7. Germline V gene lookup returns CDR1 MNHEY and CDR2 SMNVEV (reference sequence). The CDR3 nucleotides read TGTGCCAGCAGTGAAACTAGCGGGAGAGTGTACGAGCAGTACTTC. It translates to CASSETSGRVYEQYF.

The table lists this clone with many counts. This CDR3 reads CASSSGQGRNQPQHF. The CDR3 DNA reads as TGCGCCAGCAGCTCCGGACAGGGCCGCAATCAGCCCCAGCATTTT. The chain combines TRBV5-1 with TRBJ1-5; 8 bases line up with TRBD1. V lost 3 bases, J lost 2 bases, and 4 bases stayed unmatched. Germline V gene lookup returns CDR1 SGHRS and CDR2 YFSETQ. The CDR3 is 15 residues long.

This clone has at least ten counts. V gene TRBV12-3 or TRBV12-4 combines with J gene TRBJ2-1; D not certain. With 1 base removed from V and 7 bases from J, the gap between germline ends came to 5 bases. The CDR3 runs to 12 residues. CDR3 bases: TGTGCCAGCAGTTTAGTAGGGAATGAGCAGTTCTTC. It codes for CASSLVGNEQFF.

This clone was recorded at least ten times. It may be a read error: a sequence one base away is much more abundant. The V and J genes are TRBV12-3 or TRBV12-4 and TRBJ2-3, with TRBD2 matching 8 bases. The CDR3 length is 13 residues. The CDR3: CASSFLTSDTQCF. The CDR3 DNA sequence: TGTGCCAGCAGTTTTTTGACTAGCGATACGCAGTGTTTT.

Ten or more counts support this clone. This chain connects TRBV6-4 to TRBJ2-3; D gene unclear. The CDR3 covers 13 residues. Germline V gene sequence: CDR1 MRHNA, CDR2 SNTAGT. V was clipped by 0 bases and J by 3 bases, with 4 bases between them. In DNA form, the CDR3 reads TGTGCCAGCAGTGACTCGGAGACAGATACGCAGTATTTT. Residues: CASSDSETDTQYF.

This clone was picked up many times. CDR3 coding DNA: TGTGCCAGCAGCCAGGGGACTAGCGGTTACGAGCAGTACTTC. Its translation: CASSQGTSGYEQYF. The chain couples TRBV7-9 to TRBJ2-7, with TRBD2 matching 11 bases. Looked up from germline, CDR1 is SEHNR and CDR2 is FQNEAQ (reference sequence). This CDR3 spans 14 amino acids. Unmatched junction bases numbered 4, after V lost 5 bases and J lost 4 bases.

The V and J genes are TRBV27 and TRBJ2-5; D is unclear. The J call may not be correct, given that the DNA end is closer to TRBJ2-1. Germline CDR1 reads MNHEY; CDR2 reads SMNVEV (reference sequence). This CDR3 is built from 13 residues. The CDR3 nucleotides read TGTGCCAGCAGTCTTGGTGGGTTTGGTGAGCAGTTCTTC. It codes for CASSLGGFGEQFF.

On this clone: This may come from a read error, since a much larger clone is one base off. The conserved closing phenylalanine or tryptophan is absent in this CDR3, likely reflecting a read error. This rearrangement joins TRBV7-9 to TRBJ2-7; TRBD1 aligns across 10 bases. Germline CDR1 reads SEHNR; CDR2 reads FQNEAQ (reference sequence). This CDR3 is 14 amino acids long. The ends lost 5 bases at V and 2 bases at J; junction bases unmatched: 3. CDR3 residues: CASSIGTGAYEQYS. CDR3 sequence (DNA): TGTGCCAGCAGCATAGGGACAGGGGCCTACGAGCAGTACTCC.